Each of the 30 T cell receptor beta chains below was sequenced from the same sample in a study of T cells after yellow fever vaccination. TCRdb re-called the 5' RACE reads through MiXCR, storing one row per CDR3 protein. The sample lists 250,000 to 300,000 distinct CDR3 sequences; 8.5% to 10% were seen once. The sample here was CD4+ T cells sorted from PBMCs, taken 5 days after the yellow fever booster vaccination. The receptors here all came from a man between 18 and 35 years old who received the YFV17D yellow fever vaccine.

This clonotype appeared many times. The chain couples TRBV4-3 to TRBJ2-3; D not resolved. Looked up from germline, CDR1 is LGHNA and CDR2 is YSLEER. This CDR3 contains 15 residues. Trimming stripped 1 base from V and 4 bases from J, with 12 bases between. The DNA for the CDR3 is TGCGCCAGCAGCCAAGTCTGGGCTGTCTCAGATACGCAGTATTTT. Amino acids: CASSQVWAVSDTQYF.

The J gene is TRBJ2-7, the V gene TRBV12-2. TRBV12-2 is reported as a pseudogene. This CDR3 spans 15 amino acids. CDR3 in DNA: TGTGCAAGTCGCCCGTTCGAAGGACCCTCCTACGAGCAGTACGTC. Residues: CASRPFEGPSYEQYV.

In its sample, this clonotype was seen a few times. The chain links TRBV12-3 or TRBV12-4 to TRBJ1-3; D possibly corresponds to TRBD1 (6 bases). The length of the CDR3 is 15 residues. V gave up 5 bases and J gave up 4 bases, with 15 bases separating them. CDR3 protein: CASSVPGDPGNTIYF. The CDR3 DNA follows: TGTGCCAGCAGTGTTCCAGGGGACCCCGGAAACACCATATATTTT.

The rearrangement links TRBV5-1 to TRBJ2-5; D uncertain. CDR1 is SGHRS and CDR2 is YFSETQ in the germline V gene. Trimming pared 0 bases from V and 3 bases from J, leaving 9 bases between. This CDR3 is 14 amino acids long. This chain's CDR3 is CASSLGVGKETQYF. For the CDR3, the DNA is TGCGCCAGCAGCTTGGGGGTAGGGAAAGAGACCCAGTACTTC.

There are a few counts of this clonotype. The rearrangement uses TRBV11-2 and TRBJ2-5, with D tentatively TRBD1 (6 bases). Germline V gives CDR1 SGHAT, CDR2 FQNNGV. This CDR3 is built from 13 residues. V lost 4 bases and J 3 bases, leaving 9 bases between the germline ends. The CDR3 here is CASSSYREETQYF. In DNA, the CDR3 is TGTGCCAGCAGCTCCTACAGGGAAGAGACCCAGTACTTC.

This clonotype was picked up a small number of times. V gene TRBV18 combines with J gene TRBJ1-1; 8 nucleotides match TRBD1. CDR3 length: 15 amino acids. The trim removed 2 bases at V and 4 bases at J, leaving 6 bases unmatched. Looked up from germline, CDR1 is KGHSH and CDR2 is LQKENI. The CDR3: CASSPNTGGGTEAFF. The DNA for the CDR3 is TGTGCCAGCTCACCAAATACAGGGGGGGGCACTGAAGCTTTCTTT. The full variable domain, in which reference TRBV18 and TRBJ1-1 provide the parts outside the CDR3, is NAGVMQNPRHLVRRRGQEARLRCSPMKGHSHVYWYRQLPEEGLKFMVYLQKENIIDESGMPKERFSAEFPKEGPSILRIQQVVRGDSAAYFCASSPNTGGGTEAFFGQGTRLTVV.

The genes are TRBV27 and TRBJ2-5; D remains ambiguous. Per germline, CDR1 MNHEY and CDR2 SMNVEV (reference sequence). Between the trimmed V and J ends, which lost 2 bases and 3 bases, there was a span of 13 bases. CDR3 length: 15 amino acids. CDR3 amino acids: CASSLMSRGEETQYF. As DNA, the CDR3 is TGTGCCAGCAGTTTAATGAGCCGCGGTGAAGAGACCCAGTACTTC.

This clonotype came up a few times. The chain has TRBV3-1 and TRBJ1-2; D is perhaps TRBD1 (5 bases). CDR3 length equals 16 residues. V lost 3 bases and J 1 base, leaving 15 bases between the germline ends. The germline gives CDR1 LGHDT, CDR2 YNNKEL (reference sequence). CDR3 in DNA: TGTGCCAGCAGCCAGGTCCGGGGGTCGGGTAACTATGGCTACACCTTC. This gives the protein CASSQVRGSGNYGYTF.

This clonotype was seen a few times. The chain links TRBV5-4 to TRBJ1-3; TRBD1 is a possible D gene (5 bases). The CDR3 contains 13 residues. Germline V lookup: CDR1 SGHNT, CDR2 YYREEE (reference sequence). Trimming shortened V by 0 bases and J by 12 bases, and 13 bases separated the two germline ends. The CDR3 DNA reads TGTGCCAGCAGCTTGGCCTCGGGACCGGGCATATATTTT. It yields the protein CASSLASGPGIYF.

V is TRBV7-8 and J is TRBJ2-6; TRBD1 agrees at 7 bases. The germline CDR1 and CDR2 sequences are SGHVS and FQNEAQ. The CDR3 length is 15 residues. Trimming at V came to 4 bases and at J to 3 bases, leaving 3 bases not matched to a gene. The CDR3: CASSYRGRGANVLTF. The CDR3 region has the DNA TGTGCCAGCAGCTACAGGGGACGTGGGGCCAACGTCCTGACTTTC. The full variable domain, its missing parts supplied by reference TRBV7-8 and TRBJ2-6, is GAGVSQSPRYKVAKRGQDVALRCDPISGHVSLFWYQQALGQGPEFLTYFQNEAQLDKSGLPSDRFFAERPEGSVSTLKIQRTQQEDSAVYLCASSYRGRGANVLTFGAGSRLTVL.

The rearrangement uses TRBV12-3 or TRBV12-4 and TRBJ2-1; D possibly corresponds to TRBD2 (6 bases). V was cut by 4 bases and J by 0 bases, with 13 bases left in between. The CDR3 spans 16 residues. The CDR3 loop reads CASSSLAGSSYNEQFF. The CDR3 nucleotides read TGTGCCAGCAGTTCCCTGGCGGGGAGCTCCTACAATGAGCAGTTCTTC.

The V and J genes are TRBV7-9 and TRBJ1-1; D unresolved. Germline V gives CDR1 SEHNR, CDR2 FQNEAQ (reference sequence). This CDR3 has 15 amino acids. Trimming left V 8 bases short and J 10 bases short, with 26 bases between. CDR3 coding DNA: TGTGCCAGCCGCCCCGAGGCAGCCCCTCTCGGGCGAGCTTTCTTT. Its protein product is CASRPEAAPLGRAFF.

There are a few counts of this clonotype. This CDR3 is CASISGGGDRPNQPQHF. The CDR3 DNA reads TGTGCCAGCATATCGGGTGGTGGGGACAGACCCAATCAGCCCCAGCATTTT. The chain joins TRBV12-3 or TRBV12-4 to TRBJ1-5, with 7 bases lining up with TRBD1. The CDR3 covers 17 residues. V lost 7 bases, J lost 3 bases, and 15 bases stayed unmatched.

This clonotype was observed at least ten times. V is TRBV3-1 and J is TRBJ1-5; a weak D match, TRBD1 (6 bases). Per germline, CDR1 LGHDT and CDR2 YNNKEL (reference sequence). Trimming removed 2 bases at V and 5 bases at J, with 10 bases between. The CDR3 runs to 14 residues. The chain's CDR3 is CASSQSDSDQPQHF. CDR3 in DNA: TGTGCCAGCAGCCAATCGGACAGTGATCAGCCCCAGCATTTT.

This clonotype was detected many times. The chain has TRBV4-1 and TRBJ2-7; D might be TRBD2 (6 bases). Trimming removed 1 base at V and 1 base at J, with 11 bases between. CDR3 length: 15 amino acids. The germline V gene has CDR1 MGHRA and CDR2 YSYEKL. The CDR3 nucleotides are TGCGCCAGCAGCCAAGGCCGGGCGGGGTCCTACGAGCAGTACTTC. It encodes CASSQGRAGSYEQYF.

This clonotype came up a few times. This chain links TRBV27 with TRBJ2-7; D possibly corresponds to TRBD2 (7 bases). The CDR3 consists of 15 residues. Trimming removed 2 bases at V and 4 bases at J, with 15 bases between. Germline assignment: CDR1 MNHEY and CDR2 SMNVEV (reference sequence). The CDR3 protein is CASSLNIGGPYEQYF. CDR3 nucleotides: TGTGCCAGCAGTTTAAACATCGGGGGGCCTTACGAGCAGTACTTC.

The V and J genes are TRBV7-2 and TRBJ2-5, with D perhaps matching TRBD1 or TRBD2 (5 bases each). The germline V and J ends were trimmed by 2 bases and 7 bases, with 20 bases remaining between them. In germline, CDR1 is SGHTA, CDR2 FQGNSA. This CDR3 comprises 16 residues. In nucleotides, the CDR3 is TGTGCCAGCAGCTTAACTCTCCTTAGGGGCGGAGGGACCCAGTACTTC. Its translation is CASSLTLLRGGGTQYF.

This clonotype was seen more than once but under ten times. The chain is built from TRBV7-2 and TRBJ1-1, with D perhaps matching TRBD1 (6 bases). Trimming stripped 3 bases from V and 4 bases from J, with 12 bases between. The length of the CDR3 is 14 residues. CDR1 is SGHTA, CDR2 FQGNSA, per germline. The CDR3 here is CASSFQGFGTEAFF. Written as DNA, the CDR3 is TGTGCCAGCAGCTTTCAGGGGTTCGGCACTGAAGCTTTCTTT.

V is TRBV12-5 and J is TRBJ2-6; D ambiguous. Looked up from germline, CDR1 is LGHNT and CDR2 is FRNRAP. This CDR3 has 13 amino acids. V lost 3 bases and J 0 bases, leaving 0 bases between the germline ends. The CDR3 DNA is TGTGCTAGTGGTTTCTCTGGGGCCAACGTCCTGACTTTC. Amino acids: CASGFSGANVLTF.

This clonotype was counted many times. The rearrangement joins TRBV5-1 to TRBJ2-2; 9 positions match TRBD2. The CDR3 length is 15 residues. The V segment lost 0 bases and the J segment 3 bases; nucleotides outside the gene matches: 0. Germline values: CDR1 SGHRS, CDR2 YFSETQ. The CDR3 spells CASSLGTSDTGELFF. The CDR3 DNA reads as TGCGCCAGCAGCTTGGGGACTAGCGACACCGGGGAGCTGTTTTTT.

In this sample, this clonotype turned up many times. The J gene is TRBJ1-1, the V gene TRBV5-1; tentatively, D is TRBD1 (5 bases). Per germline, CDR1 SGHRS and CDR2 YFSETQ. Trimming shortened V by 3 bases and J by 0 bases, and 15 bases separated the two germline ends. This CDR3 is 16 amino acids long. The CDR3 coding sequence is TGCGCCAGCAGCTCGGGGACGGCTGTAATGAACACTGAAGCTTTCTTT. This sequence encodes CASSSGTAVMNTEAFF.

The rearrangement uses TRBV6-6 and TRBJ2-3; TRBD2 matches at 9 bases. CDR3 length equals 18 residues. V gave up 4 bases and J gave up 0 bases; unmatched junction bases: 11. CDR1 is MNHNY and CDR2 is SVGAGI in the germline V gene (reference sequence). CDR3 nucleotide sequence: TGTGCCAGCAGTTTGGGCATAACTAGCGGGCCTAGCACAGATACGCAGTATTTT. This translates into CASSLGITSGPSTDTQYF.

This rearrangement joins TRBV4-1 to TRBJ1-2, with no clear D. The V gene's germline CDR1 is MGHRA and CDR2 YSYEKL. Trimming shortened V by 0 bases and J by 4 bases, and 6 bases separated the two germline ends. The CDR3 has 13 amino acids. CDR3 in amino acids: CASSQDGSYGYTF. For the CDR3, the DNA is TGCGCCAGCAGCCAAGATGGGAGCTATGGCTACACCTTC.

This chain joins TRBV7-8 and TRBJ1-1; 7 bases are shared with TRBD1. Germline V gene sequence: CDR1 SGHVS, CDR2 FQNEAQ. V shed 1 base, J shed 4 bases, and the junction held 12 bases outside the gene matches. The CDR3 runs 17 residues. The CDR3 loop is CASSLVVGQVGGTEAFF. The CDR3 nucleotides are TGTGCCAGCAGCTTAGTAGTAGGACAGGTCGGTGGCACTGAAGCTTTCTTT.

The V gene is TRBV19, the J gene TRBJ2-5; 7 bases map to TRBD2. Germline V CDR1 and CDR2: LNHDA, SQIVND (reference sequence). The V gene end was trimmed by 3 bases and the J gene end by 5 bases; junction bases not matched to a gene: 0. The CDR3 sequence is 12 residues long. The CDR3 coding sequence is TGTGCCAGTAGTATGGGAGGGGAGACCCAGTACTTC. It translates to CASSMGGETQYF.

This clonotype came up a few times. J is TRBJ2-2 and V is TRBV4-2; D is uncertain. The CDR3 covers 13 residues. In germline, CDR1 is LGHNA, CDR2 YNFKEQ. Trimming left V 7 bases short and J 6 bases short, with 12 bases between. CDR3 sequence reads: CASTLDGAGELFF. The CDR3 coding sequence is TGTGCCAGCACCTTGGACGGAGCCGGGGAGCTGTTTTTT.

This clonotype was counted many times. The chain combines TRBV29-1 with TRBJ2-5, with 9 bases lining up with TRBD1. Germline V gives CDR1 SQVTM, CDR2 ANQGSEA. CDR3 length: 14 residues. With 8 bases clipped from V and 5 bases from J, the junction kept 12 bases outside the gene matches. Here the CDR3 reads CSTLLTGGVETQYF. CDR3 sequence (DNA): TGCAGCACACTCCTTACAGGGGGCGTTGAGACCCAGTACTTC. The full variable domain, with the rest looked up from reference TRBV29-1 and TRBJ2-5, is SAVISQKPSRDICQRGTSLTIQCQVDSQVTMMFWYRQQPGQSLTLIATANQGSEATYESGFVIDKFPISRPNLTFSTLTVSNMSPEDSSIYLCSTLLTGGVETQYFGPGTRLLVL.

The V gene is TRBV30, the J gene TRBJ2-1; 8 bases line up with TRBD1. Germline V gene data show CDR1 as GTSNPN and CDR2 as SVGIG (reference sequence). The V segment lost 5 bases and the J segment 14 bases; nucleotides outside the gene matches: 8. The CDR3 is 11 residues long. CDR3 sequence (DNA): TGTGCCTGGGGAAGAACAGGGGGTGAGTTCTTC. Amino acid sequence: CAWGRTGGEFF.

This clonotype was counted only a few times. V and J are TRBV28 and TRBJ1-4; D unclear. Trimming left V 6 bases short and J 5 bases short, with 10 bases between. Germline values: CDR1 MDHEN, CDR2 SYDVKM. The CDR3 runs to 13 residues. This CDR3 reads CASRGGFNEKLFF. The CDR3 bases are TGTGCCAGCAGAGGCGGGTTCAATGAAAAACTGTTTTTT. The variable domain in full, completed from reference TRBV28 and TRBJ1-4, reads DVKVTQSSRYLVKRTGEKVFLECVQDMDHENMFWYRQDPGLGLRLIYFSYDVKMKEKGDIPEGYSVSREKKERFSLILESASTNQTSMYLCASRGGFNEKLFFGSGTQLSVL.

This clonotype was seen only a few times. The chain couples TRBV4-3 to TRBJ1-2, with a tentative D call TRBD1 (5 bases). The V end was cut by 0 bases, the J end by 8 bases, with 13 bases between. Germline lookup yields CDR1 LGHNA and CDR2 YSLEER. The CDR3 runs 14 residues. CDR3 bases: TGCGCCAGCAGCCAAGAGGAAGGGGTGAGAGGCTACACCTTC. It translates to CASSQEEGVRGYTF.